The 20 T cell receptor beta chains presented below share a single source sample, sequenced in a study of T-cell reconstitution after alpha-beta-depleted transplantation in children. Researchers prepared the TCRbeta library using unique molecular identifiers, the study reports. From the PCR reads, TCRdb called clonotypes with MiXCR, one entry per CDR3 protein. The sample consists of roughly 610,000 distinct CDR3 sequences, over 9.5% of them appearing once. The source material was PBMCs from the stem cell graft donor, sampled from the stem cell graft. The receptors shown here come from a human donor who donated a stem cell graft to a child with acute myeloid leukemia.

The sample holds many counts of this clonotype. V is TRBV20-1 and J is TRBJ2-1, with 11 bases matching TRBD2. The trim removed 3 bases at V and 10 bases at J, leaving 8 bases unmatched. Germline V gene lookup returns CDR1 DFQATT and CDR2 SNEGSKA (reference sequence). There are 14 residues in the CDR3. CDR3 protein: CSASQGTSGLEQFF. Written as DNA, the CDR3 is TGCAGTGCTAGCCAGGGGACTAGCGGTTTGGAGCAGTTCTTC.

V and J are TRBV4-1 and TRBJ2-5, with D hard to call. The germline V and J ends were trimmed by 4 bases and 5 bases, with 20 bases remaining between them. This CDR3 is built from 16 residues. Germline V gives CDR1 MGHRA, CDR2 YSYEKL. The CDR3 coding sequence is TGCGCCAGCAGCCTAAGAGGCGGTCCTACCAGCGAGACCCAGTACTTC. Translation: CASSLRGGPTSETQYF.

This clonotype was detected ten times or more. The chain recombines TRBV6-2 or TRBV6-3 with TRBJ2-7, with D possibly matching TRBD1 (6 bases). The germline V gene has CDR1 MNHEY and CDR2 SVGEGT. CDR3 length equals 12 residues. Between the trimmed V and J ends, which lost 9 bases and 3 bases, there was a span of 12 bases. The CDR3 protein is CASRDTDYEQYF. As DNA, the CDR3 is TGTGCCAGTCGGGACACCGACTACGAGCAGTACTTC.

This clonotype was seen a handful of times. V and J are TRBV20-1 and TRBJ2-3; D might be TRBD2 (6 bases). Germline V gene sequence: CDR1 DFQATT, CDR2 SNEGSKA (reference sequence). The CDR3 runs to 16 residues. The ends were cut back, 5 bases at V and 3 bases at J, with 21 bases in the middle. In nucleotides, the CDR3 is TGCAGTGCTGGCGGGACCAGGCAAGGTGGTACAGATACGCAGTATTTT. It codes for CSAGGTRQGGTDTQYF.

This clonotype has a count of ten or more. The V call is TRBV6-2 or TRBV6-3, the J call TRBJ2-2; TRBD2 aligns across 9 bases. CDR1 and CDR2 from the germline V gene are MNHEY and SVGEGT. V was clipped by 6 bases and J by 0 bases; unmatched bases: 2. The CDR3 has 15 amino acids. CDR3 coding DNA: TGTGCCAGCAGAGCTAGCGGGGCGAACACCGGGGAGCTGTTTTTT. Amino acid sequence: CASRASGANTGELFF.

For the CDR3, the DNA is TGTGCCATCAGTGCCCAAGAGACCCAGTACTTC. Translating it yields CAISAQETQYF. The J gene is TRBJ2-5, the V gene TRBV10-3; D remains unclear. The CDR3 has 11 amino acids. The germline V and J ends were trimmed by 4 bases and 1 base, with 1 base remaining between them. From germline, CDR1 is ENHRY and CDR2 SYGVKD.

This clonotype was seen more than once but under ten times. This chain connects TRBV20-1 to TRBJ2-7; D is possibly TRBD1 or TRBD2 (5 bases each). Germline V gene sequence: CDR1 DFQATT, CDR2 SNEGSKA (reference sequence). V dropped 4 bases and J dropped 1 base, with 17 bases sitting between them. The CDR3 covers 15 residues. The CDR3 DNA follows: TGCAGTGCTACCTACAGGAGTAGGGAGTCCTACGAGCAGTACTTC. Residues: CSATYRSRESYEQYF.

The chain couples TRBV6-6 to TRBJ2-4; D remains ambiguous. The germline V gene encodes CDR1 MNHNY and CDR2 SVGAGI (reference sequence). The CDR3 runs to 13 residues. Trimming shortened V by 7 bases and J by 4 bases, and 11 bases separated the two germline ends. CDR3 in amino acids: CASMGEIKNIQYF. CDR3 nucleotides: TGTGCCAGCATGGGTGAAATAAAAAACATTCAGTACTTC.

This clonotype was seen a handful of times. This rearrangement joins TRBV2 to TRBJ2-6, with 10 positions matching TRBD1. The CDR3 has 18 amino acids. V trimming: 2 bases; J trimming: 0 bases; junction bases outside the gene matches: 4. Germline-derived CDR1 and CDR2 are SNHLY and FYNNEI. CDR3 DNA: TGTGCCAGCAGTGAAAGGGGACAGGGGACCTCTGGGGCCAACGTCCTGACTTTC. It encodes CASSERGQGTSGANVLTF.

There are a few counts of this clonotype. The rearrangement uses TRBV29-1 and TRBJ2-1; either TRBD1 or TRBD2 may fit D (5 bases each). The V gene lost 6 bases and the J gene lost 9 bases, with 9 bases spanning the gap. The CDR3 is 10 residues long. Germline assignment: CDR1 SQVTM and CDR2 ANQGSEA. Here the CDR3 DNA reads TGCAGCGTGGTGGGGGTTGAGCAGTTCTTC. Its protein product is CSVVGVEQFF.

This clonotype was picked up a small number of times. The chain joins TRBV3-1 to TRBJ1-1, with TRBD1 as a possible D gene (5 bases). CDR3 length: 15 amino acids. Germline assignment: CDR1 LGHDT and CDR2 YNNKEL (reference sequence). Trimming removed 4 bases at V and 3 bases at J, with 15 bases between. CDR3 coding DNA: TGTGCCAGCAGCCTGAACCCGGGACGCCACACTGAAGCTTTCTTT. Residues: CASSLNPGRHTEAFF.

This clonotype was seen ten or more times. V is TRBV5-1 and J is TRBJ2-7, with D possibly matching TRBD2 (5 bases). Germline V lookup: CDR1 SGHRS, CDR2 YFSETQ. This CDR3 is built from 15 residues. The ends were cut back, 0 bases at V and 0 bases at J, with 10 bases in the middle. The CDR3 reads CASSLGGLVSYEQYF. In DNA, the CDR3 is TGCGCCAGCAGCTTGGGCGGGCTAGTCTCCTACGAGCAGTACTTC.

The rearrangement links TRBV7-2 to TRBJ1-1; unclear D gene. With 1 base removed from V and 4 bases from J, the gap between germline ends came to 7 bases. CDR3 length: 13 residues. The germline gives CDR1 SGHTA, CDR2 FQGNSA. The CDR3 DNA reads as TGTGCCAGCAGCTTAGATGCGAGCACTGAAGCTTTCTTT. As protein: CASSLDASTEAFF.

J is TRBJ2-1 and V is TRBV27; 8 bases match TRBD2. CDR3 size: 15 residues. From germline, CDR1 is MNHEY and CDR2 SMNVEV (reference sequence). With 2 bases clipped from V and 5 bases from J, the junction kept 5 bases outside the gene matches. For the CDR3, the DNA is TGTGCCAGCAGTTTACACGGGAGGGCCGACAATGAGCAGTTCTTC. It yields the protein CASSLHGRADNEQFF.

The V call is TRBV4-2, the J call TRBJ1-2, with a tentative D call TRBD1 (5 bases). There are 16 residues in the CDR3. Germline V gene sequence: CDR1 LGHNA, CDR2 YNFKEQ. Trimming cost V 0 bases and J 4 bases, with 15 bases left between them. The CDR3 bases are TGTGCCAGCAGCCAAGATTTCCAGGGCAGCTTCTATGGCTACACCTTC. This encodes CASSQDFQGSFYGYTF.

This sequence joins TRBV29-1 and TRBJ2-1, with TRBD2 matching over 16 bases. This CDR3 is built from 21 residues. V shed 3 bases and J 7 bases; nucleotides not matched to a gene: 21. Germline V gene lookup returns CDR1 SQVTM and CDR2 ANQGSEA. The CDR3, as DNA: TGCAGCGTTGAGCCCAGGTCTGGCGGGACTAGCGGGAGGGCCAGGGGGAATGAGCAGTTCTTC. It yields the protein CSVEPRSGGTSGRARGNEQFF.

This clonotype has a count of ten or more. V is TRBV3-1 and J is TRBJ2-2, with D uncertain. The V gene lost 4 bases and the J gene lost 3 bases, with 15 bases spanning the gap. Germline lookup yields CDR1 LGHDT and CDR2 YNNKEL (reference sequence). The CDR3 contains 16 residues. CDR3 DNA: TGTGCCAGCAGCCGCCTCAGTGGGGTGGACACCGGGGAGCTGTTTTTT. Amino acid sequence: CASSRLSGVDTGELFF.

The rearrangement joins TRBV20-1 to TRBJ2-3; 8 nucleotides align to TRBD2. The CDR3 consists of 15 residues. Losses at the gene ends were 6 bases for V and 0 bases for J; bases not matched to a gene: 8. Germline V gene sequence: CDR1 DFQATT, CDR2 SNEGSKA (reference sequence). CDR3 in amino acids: CSAPPGGTSTDTQYF. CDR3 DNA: TGCAGTGCCCCACCGGGAGGGACTAGCACAGATACGCAGTATTTT.

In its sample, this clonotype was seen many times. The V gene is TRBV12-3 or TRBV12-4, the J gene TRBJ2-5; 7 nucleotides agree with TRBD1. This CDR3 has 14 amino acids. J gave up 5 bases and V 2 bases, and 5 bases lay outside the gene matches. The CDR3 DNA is TGTGCCAGCAGTTTATACAGGGGCTACGAGACCCAGTACTTC. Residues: CASSLYRGYETQYF.

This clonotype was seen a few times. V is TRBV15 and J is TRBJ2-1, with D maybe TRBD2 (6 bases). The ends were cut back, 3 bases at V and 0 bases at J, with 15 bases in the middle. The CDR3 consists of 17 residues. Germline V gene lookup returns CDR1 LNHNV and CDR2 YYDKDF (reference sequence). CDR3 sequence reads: CATSRTKIAVSYNEQFF. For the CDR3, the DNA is TGTGCCACCAGCAGGACGAAAATAGCGGTCTCCTACAATGAGCAGTTCTTC. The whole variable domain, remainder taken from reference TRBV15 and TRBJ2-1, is DAMVIQNPRYQVTQFGKPVTLSCSQTLNHNVMYWYQQKSSQAPKLLFHYYDKDFNNEADTPDNFQSRRPNTSFCFLDIRSPGLGDTAMYLCATSRTKIAVSYNEQFFGPGTRLTVL.